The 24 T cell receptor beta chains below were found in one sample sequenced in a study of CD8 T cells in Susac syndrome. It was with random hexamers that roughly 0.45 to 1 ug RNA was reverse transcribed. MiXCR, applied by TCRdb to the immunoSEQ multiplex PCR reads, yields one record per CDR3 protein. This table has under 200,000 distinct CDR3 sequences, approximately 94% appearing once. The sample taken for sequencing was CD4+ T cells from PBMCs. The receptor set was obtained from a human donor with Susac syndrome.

In nucleotides, the CDR3 is TGTGCCAGCACCTCCGGCGGACAGGGTTCCCAGCCCCAGCATTTT. It codes for CASTSGGQGSQPQHF. The genes are TRBV6-1 and TRBJ1-5; 8 bases map to TRBD1. The V gene's germline CDR1 is MNHNS and CDR2 SASEGT. Trimming took 7 bases from V and 7 from J; bases not matched to a gene: 12. The CDR3 is 15 residues long.

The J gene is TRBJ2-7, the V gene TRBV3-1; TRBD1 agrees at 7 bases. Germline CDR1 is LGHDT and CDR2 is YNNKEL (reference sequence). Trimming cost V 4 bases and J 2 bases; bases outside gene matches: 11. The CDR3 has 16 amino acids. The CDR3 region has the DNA TGTGCCAGCAGCCGATCAGCCGGGACAGTTACCTACGAGCAGTACTTC. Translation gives CASSRSAGTVTYEQYF.

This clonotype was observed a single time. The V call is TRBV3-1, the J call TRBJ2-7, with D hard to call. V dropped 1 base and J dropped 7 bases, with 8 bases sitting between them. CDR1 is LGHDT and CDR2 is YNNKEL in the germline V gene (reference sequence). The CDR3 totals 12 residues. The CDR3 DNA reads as TGTGCCAGCAGCCAAGGAATAGGGGAGCAGTACTTC. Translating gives CASSQGIGEQYF.

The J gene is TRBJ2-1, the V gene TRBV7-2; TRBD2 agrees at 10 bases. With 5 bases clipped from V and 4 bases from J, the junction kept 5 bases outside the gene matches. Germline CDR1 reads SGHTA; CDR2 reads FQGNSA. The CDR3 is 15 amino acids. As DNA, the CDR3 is TGTGCCAGCAGCCGTAGCGGGGGGAAATACAATGAGCAGTTCTTC. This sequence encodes CASSRSGGKYNEQFF.

DNA for the CDR3: TGTGCCAGCAGCCCCGGACAGGACCACTCTGGAAACACCATATATTTT. It translates to CASSPGQDHSGNTIYF. The chain uses TRBV5-4 and TRBJ1-3; 7 bases agree with TRBD1. CDR3 length: 16 amino acids. CDR1 and CDR2 from the germline V gene are SGHNT and YYREEE (reference sequence). V was clipped by 4 bases and J by 0 bases; unmatched bases: 7. Using reference TRBV5-4 and TRBJ1-3 for the parts outside the CDR3, the full variable domain is ETGVTQSPTHLIKTRGQQVTLRCSSQSGHNTVSWYQQALGQGPQFIFQYYREEENGRGNFPPRFSGLQFPNYSSELNVNALELDDSALYLCASSPGQDHSGNTIYFGEGSWLTVV.

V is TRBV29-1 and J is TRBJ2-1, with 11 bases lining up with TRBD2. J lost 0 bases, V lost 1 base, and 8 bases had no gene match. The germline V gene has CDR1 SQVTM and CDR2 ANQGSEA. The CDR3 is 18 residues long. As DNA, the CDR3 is TGCAGCGTTGAAGTCCGGACTAGCGGGTGGGTCTCCTACAATGAGCAGTTCTTC. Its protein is CSVEVRTSGWVSYNEQFF.

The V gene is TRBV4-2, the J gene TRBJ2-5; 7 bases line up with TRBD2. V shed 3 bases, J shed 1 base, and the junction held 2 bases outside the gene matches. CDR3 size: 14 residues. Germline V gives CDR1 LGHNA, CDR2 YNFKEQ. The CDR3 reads CASSQPSGQETQYF. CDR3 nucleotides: TGTGCCAGCAGCCAGCCTAGCGGCCAAGAGACCCAGTACTTC.

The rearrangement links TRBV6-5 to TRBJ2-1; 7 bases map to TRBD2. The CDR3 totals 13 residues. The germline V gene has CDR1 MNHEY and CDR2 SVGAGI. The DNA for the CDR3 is TGTGCAAGCGGGGACTACCGATACAATGAGCAGTTCTTC. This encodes CASGDYRYNEQFF.

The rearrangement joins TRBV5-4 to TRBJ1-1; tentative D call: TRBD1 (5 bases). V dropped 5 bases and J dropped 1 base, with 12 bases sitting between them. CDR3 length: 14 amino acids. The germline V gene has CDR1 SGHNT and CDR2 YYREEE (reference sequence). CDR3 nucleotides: TGTGCCAGCAGTGTCGGGGGGAAGAACACTGAAGCTTTCTTT. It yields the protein CASSVGGKNTEAFF.

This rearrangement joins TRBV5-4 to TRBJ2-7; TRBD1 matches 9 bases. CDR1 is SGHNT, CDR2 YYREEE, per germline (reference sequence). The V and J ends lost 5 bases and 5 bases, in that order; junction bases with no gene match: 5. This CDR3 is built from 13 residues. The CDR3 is CASSSTGGHEQYF. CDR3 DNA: TGTGCCAGCAGTTCAACAGGGGGCCACGAGCAGTACTTC.

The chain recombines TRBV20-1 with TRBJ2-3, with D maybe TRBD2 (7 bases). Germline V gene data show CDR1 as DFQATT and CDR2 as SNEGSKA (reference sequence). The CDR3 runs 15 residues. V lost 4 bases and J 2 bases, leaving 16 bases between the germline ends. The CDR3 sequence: CSAILQGRVTDTQYF. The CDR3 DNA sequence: TGCAGTGCTATACTCCAGGGGAGGGTCACAGATACGCAGTATTTT.

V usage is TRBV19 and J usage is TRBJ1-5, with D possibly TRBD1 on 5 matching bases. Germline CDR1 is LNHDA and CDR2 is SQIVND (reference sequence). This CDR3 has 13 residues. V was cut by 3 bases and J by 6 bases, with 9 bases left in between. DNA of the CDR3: TGTGCCAGTAGTATGGAGGGGCTTCAGCCCCAGCATTTT. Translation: CASSMEGLQPQHF.

The CDR3 loop reads CSARGPGAGEAQYF. In DNA, the CDR3 is TGCAGTGCTAGGGGTCCCGGCGCGGGGGAGGCGCAGTATTTT. The chain links TRBV20-1 to TRBJ2-3, with TRBD2 matching 7 bases. This CDR3 region has 14 residues. In germline, CDR1 is DFQATT, CDR2 SNEGSKA (reference sequence). V lost 3 bases to trimming and J lost 10 bases; unmatched junction nucleotides: 13.

The CDR3 DNA reads TGCAGTGCTAGAGAGTGGGCTGGTGCAAACACTGAAGCTTTCTTT. This codes for CSAREWAGANTEAFF. The chain combines TRBV20-1 with TRBJ1-1; no clear D gene. V lost 0 bases to trimming and J lost 2 bases, with 13 bases between them. Germline V gives CDR1 DFQATT, CDR2 SNEGSKA (reference sequence). CDR3 size: 15 residues.

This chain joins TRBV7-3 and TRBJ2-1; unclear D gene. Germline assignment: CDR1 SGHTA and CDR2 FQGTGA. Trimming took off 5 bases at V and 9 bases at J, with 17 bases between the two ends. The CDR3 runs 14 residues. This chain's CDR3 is CASSPSVTASEQFF. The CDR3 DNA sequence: TGTGCCAGCAGCCCCTCGGTAACCGCCAGTGAGCAGTTCTTC.

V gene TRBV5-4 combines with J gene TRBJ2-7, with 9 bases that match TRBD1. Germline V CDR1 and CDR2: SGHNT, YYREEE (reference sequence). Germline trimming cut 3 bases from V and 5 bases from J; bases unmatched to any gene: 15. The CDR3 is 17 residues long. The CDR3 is CASSWGAGTGLSDEQYF. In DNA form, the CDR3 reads TGTGCCAGCAGCTGGGGAGCGGGGACAGGGCTCTCAGACGAGCAGTACTTC.

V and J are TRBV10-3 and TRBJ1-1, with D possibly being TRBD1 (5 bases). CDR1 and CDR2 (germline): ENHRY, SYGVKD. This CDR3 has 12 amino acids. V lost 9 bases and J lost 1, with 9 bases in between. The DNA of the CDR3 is TGTGCCATTTCCAGGGCGAACACTGAAGCTTTCTTT. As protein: CAISRANTEAFF.

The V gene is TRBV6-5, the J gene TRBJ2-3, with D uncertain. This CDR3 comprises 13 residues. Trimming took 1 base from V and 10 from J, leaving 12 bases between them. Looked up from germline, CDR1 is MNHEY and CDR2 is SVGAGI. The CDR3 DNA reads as TGTGCCAGCAGTTACTGGGAAGGTGATGCGCAGTATTTT. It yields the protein CASSYWEGDAQYF.

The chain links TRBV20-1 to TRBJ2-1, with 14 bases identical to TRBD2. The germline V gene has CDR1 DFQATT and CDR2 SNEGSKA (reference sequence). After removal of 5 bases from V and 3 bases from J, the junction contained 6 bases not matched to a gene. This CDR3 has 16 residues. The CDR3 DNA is TGCAGTGCTTCGACTAGCGGGGGGGCGGACTACAATGAGCAGTTCTTC. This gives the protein CSASTSGGADYNEQFF.

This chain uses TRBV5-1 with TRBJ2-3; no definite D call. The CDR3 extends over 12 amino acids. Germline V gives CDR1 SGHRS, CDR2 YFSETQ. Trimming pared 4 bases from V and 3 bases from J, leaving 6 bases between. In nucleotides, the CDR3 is TGCGCCAGCAGCGCAATGACAGATACGCAGTATTTT. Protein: CASSAMTDTQYF.

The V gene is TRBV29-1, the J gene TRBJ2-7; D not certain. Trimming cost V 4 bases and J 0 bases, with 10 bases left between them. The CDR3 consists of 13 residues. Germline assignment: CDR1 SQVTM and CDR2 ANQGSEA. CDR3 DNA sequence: TGCAGCGTTGTTTTCAGGAGCTCCTACGAGCAGTACTTC. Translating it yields CSVVFRSSYEQYF.

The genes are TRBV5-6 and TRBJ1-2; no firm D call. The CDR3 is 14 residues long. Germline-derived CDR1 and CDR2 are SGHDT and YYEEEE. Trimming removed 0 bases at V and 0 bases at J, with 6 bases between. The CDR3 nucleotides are TGTGCCAGCAGCTTGGTCGGAGCTAACTATGGCTACACCTTC. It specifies CASSLVGANYGYTF.

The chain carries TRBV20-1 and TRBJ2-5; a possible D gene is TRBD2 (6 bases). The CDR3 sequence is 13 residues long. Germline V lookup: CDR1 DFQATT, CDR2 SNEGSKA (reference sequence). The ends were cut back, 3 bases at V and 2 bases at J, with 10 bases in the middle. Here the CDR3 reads CSASWLAQETQYF. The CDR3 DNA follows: TGCAGTGCTAGCTGGCTAGCGCAAGAGACCCAGTACTTC.

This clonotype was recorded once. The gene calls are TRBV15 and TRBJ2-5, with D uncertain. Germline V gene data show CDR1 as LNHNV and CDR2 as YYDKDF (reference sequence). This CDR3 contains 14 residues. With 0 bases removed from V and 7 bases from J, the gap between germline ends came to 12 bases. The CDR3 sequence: CATSRDKGFRTQYF. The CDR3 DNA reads TGTGCCACCAGCAGAGATAAAGGGTTCAGGACCCAGTACTTC.